These 5 T cell receptor beta chains share one sample of origin, sequenced in a study of blood T cells in healthy people across ages. With a J-beta primer mix and a sample-barcoded 5' primer, a second PCR ran 7 to 11 cycles. MiXCR, run by TCRdb on the 5' RACE reads, gives a single entry per CDR3 protein. The sample lists around 850,000 distinct CDR3 sequences; about 36% were seen once. Input material: blood. The receptor source for this set is a man younger than 30 in good health.

This clonotype showed up just a few times. The chain uses TRBV21-1 and TRBJ1-6; TRBD1, the table's D call, lacks a check against the DNA. TRBV21-1 represents a pseudogene. CDR3 length equals 16 residues. CDR3 in amino acids: CASSRKTGSRVSPLHF. Here the CDR3 DNA reads TGTGCCAGCAGCAGGAAGACAGGGAGCAGAGTTTCACCCCTCCACTTT.

This clonotype came up a few times. The rearrangement links TRBV4-3 to TRBJ2-3; D ambiguous. Germline V gene data show CDR1 as LGHNA and CDR2 as YSLEER. This CDR3 has 16 amino acids. Between the trimmed V and J ends, which lost 1 base and 2 bases, there was a span of 13 bases. CDR3 amino acids: CASSQVSSSFTDTQYF. CDR3 nucleotide sequence: TGCGCCAGCAGCCAAGTCTCCTCCTCCTTCACAGATACGCAGTATTTT.

This chain connects TRBV2 to TRBJ2-1; 8 bases line up with TRBD2. The CDR3 consists of 16 residues. V lost 2 bases to trimming and J lost 1 base; unmatched junction nucleotides: 4. Germline V gene sequence: CDR1 SNHLY, CDR2 FYNNEI. The CDR3 is CASSEFGTRSYNEQFF. The CDR3 DNA follows: TGTGCCAGCAGTGAATTCGGGACTAGGTCCTACAATGAGCAGTTCTTC.

The J gene is TRBJ2-7, the V gene TRBV28; D perhaps matches TRBD2 (5 bases). The germline gives CDR1 MDHEN, CDR2 SYDVKM. V was shortened by 5 bases and J by 0 bases, with 14 bases between the two germline ends. CDR3 size: 15 residues. The CDR3 bases are TGTGCCAGCAGTCCCCCGGGAACCCTCTCCTACGAGCAGTACTTC. It translates to CASSPPGTLSYEQYF.

The chain joins TRBV5-1 to TRBJ2-7; D not resolved. Germline lookup yields CDR1 SGHRS and CDR2 YFSETQ. Deletions cut 4 bases from V and 7 bases from J, with 18 bases between. This CDR3 is built from 14 residues. CDR3 loop: CASSVAQILDEQYF. DNA of the CDR3: TGCGCCAGCAGCGTGGCTCAGATTCTCGATGAGCAGTACTTC.